The sequence of this T cell receptor (beta chain) was determined in a study of Ad26.COV2.S vaccination and SARS-CoV-2 variants. Overall study findings and caveats: Vaccine and placebo groups showed comparable non-spike TCR breadth. In TCR breadth and depth analyses, total T cell responses may have been underestimated. Vaccinated individuals (as opposed to placebo recipients) had higher spike-specific TCR breadth. Reportedly, after vaccination the spike-specific CD8+ and CD4+ T cell responses displayed substantial breadth.

Clones were read by immunoSEQ multiplex PCR, and TCRdb kept only the in-frame ones, dropping some. The sample holds about 180,000 clones, about 83% seen once. V lost 3 bases and J lost 2, with 9 bases in between. CDR1 is SGHKS and CDR2 is YYEKEE in the germline V gene (reference sequence). The CDR3 runs to 13 residues. This clone was picked up one time. Its antigen is unknown. The chain couples TRBV5-5 to TRBJ2-7; D is possibly TRBD1 (5 bases). This sequence originates from a human donor who had recovered from COVID-19. Sequenced here: peripheral blood, sampled after recovery from COVID-19. The CDR3 protein is CASSSPGPYEQYF. For the CDR3, the DNA is TGTGCCAGCAGCTCCCCAGGGCCCTACGAGCAGTACTTC.